The 28 T cell receptor beta chains listed next were all sequenced from one sample in a study of regulatory T cells after allogeneic stem cell transplantation. RNA was reverse transcribed by SMARTer RACE, then the TCR beta CDR3 region was amplified. MiXCR, run by TCRdb on the 5' RACE reads, gives a single entry per CDR3 protein. The sample has thousands of distinct CDR3 sequences; 96% are singletons. The material sequenced was sorted CD4+ T cells from blood (whether regulatory or conventional is not recorded), taken 30 days after allogeneic stem cell transplant. The receptors come from a human patient who had an allogeneic stem cell transplant, so the T cells may come from the graft donor.

Remarks on this clonotype: An end of the junction does not agree with germline; a read error may underlie this. The chain employs TRBV6-5 and TRBJ2-4; no clear D gene. CDR3 size: 13 residues. Germline CDR1 reads MNHEY; CDR2 reads SVGAGI. DNA for the CDR3: TGCGCCAGCAGTCCGGGCGGCAAATACATCCAGTCCTTC. Translation gives CASSPGGKYIQSF.

Concerning this clonotype: The junction differs from germline at one of its ends, possibly a read error. This rearrangement joins TRBV5-1 to TRBJ2-1; D might be TRBD2 (5 bases). The J call may be incorrect, as the DNA end agrees better with TRBJ2-5. From germline, CDR1 is SGHRS and CDR2 YFSETQ. The CDR3 runs 15 residues. CDR3 DNA: TGTGCCAGCAGCCAGAGGGCTAACGCCAATGATAGCCAGTACTTC. Amino acids: CASSQRANANDSQYF.

Comments on this clonotype: Its ends do not fully match the called genes, so a read error is possible. The J gene is TRBJ2-7, the V gene TRBV5-1; D may match TRBD1 or TRBD2 (5 bases each). The DNA end lines up better with TRBJ2-1; the J call may be wrong. This CDR3 contains 16 residues. Germline CDR1 and CDR2: SGHRS and YFSETQ. CDR3: CARSRTAGAGTYEQFF. CDR3 in DNA: TGCGCCCGCAGCCGAACCGCCGGGGCAGGAACCTACGAACAGTTCTTC.

The V and J genes are TRBV20-1 and TRBJ2-3; D is perhaps TRBD1 (6 bases). This CDR3 is built from 13 residues. V was clipped by 6 bases and J by 6 bases, with 16 bases between them. CDR1 and CDR2 from the germline V gene are DFQATT and SNEGSKA (reference sequence). For the CDR3, the DNA is TGCAGTGCCGTGACAGGCCCTTGGGATACGCAGTATTTT. This codes for CSAVTGPWDTQYF.

A word on this clonotype: Sequence at one end of the junction differs from germline and may be a read error. V is TRBV5-1 and J is TRBJ1-2, with D possibly being TRBD1 (6 bases). The length of the CDR3 is 15 residues. CDR1 SGHRS and CDR2 YFSETQ come from the germline V gene. In DNA, the CDR3 is TGCGCAAGCAGCTTGAGGGGGGACACAGATGATGGCAACACCTTC. Amino acid sequence: CASSLRGDTDDGNTF. The full variable domain, in which reference TRBV5-1 and TRBJ1-2 provide the parts outside the CDR3, is KAGVTQTPRYLIKTRGQQVTLSCSPISGHRSVSWYQQTPGQGLQFLFEYFSETQRNKGNFPGRFSGRQFSNSRSEMNVSTLELGDSALYLCASSLRGDTDDGNTFGSGTRLTVV.

This clonotype was detected once. The CDR3 carries no conserved terminal phenylalanine or tryptophan, so it likely arises from a read error. The chain employs TRBV4-1 and TRBJ2-2; D might be TRBD2 (6 bases). Germline values: CDR1 MGHRA, CDR2 YSYEKL. Trimming cost V 4 bases and J 6 bases, with 15 bases left between them. This CDR3 is built from 15 residues. The CDR3 sequence: CASSPGGCDAGELFC. The CDR3 nucleotides are TGCGCCAGCAGCCCAGGAGGGTGTGACGCCGGGGAGCTGTTTTGT.

Of note for this clonotype: Mismatch with germline at one junction end may stem from a read error. J is TRBJ2-7 and V is TRBV11-2; D is ambiguous. The CDR3 sequence is 15 residues long. Germline V gene lookup returns CDR1 SGHAT and CDR2 FQNNGV. Here the CDR3 DNA reads TGTGCCAGCAGCTTATCCCCAGGAGCTCGCTACGAGCAGTCCTTC. Encoded protein: CASSLSPGARYEQSF.

On this clonotype itself: The junction differs from germline at one of its ends, possibly a read error. The genes are TRBV5-4 and TRBJ2-5; D may match TRBD1 or TRBD2 (5 bases each). Germline values: CDR1 SGHNT, CDR2 YYREEE (reference sequence). CDR3 length equals 15 residues. The CDR3 is CARSLKAEGKETQYF. The DNA of the CDR3 is TGTGCCCGCAGCCTAAAGGCAGAGGGGAAAGAGACGCAGTACTTC.

In this sample, this clonotype turned up once. J is TRBJ1-2 and V is TRBV20-1; 11 bases line up with TRBD1. CDR1 and CDR2 from the germline V gene are DFQATT and SNEGSKA (reference sequence). The CDR3 contains 14 residues. J lost 12 bases, V lost 6 bases, and 15 bases had no gene match. This CDR3 is CSALTGQGVKGDTF. The CDR3 DNA follows: TGCAGTGCCCTGACGGGACAGGGGGTCAAGGGCGACACCTTC.

On this clonotype itself: A junction end diverges from the germline sequence, so it may reflect a read error. V usage is TRBV5-1 and J usage is TRBJ1-2; a possible D gene is TRBD1 (6 bases). The CDR3 has 15 amino acids. CDR1 and CDR2 from the germline V gene are SGHRS and YFSETQ. The chain's CDR3 is CASSVRGDADYGYSF. CDR3 DNA: TGCGCCAGCAGCGTGAGGGGGGACGCGGATTATGGCTACTCCTTC.

The rearrangement joins TRBV7-2 to TRBJ2-1; D gene ambiguous. Deletions cut 1 base from V and 10 bases from J, with 20 bases between. The CDR3 consists of 16 residues. CDR1 SGHTA and CDR2 FQGNSA come from the germline V gene. CDR3 DNA: TGTGCCAGCAGCTTAGGAAGAGGACGAGCGTCGAAGGAGCAGTTCTTC. Translation gives CASSLGRGRASKEQFF.

In DNA, the CDR3 is TGCAGTGCTAGCGGTCCCCTCTCTACAGGGCCCCAGCATTTT. Translating gives CSASGPLSTGPQHF. The chain employs TRBV20-1 and TRBJ1-5, with D possibly TRBD1 on 5 matching bases. The CDR3 loop spans 14 amino acids. Germline V CDR1 and CDR2: DFQATT, SNEGSKA (reference sequence). Trimming removed 3 bases from V and 9 bases from J, with 18 bases in between.

Comments on this clonotype: Relative to the germline gene, one junction end is altered; a read error may explain this. J is TRBJ2-7 and V is TRBV7-6; 8 nucleotides agree with TRBD1. Germline V gives CDR1 SGHVS, CDR2 FNYEAQ. The CDR3 is 16 amino acids. CDR3 loop: CASSRTAGTGGCEQYF. CDR3 nucleotide sequence: TGCGCCAGCAGCCGAACCGCCGGGACAGGAGGCTGCGAGCAGTACTTC.

About this clonotype itself: One end of the junction is discordant with germline, which a read error may explain. The chain combines TRBV5-1 with TRBJ2-7, with 9 bases that match TRBD2. The germline V gene encodes CDR1 SGHRS and CDR2 YFSETQ. The CDR3 has 16 amino acids. CDR3 DNA sequence: TGCACCAGCCAACATAGGGCTAGCGGGAACTACTACGCGAGATACTTC. This translates into CTSQHRASGNYYARYF.

On this clonotype itself: One end of the junction is discordant with germline, which a read error may explain. Written as DNA, the CDR3 is TGCGCCGGCAGCAGAACCGCCGGGCCAGGATCCTACGAGCAGTACTTC. It encodes CAGSRTAGPGSYEQYF. The chain carries TRBV5-1 and TRBJ2-7; no firm D call. The CDR3 is made up of 16 amino acids. Germline CDR1 reads SGHRS; CDR2 reads YFSETQ.

The chain recombines TRBV5-1 with TRBJ2-7, with 9 bases matching TRBD2. Trimming at V came to 8 bases and at J to 3 bases, leaving 15 bases not matched to a gene. The CDR3 runs 16 residues. In germline, CDR1 is SGHRS, CDR2 YFSETQ. CDR3 residues: CASQPGASGNCYEQYV. The CDR3, as DNA: TGCGCCAGTCAACCTGGGGCTAGCGGGAACTGCTACGAGCAGTACGTC.

About this clonotype: It is likely a read error, because the conserved phenylalanine at the end of the CDR3 is missing. Because the CDR3's place on the DNA is in doubt, the DNA is left out and the CDR3 is given as listed by TCRdb. The chain combines TRBV5-1 with TRBJ1-2; the D call TRBD1 from the table was never checked on the DNA. The CDR3 contains 15 residues when both ends are counted. From germline, CDR1 is SGHRS and CDR2 YFSETQ. CDR3 amino acids: CASSMRGDTDYGYAS.

Worth noting for this clonotype: Without the conserved terminal phenylalanine or tryptophan, this CDR3 likely stems from a read error. The V and J genes are TRBV6-5 and TRBJ2-1, with TRBD2 identical over 9 bases. V shed 11 bases, J shed 9 bases, and the junction held 17 bases outside the gene matches. Germline V CDR1 and CDR2: MNHEY, SVGAGI. This CDR3 has 15 residues. The CDR3 DNA sequence: TGTGCCTGTAGGAGCCTGGCGGGAGGGCCGGGTGAGCAGTTCATC. Its protein is CACRSLAGGPGEQFI.

This clonotype appeared once. The chain uses TRBV5-1 and TRBJ2-7, with D possibly called TRBD1 or TRBD2 (5 bases each). There are 16 residues in the CDR3. CDR1 SGHRS and CDR2 YFSETQ come from the germline V gene. This CDR3 reads CGSQAGARGNYNEQYF. In nucleotides, the CDR3 is TGCGGCAGTCAAGCTGGGGCGAGAGGGAACTACAACGAGCAGTACTTC.

A word on this clonotype: The conserved closing phenylalanine or tryptophan is absent in this CDR3, likely reflecting a read error. V is TRBV20-1 and J is TRBJ2-7; TRBD1 agrees at 7 bases. The last part of the DNA fits TRBJ2-1 better; the J call may be wrong. The CDR3 totals 14 residues. Germline V lookup: CDR1 DFQATT, CDR2 SNEGSKA (reference sequence). Written as DNA, the CDR3 is TGCAGTGCTGAAGGCCCGGGACAGTCCTACGAGCAGTTCCCC. Amino acid sequence: CSAEGPGQSYEQFP.

This clonotype was observed a few times. This chain uses TRBV5-1 with TRBJ2-7, with 9 bases matching TRBD2. V lost 8 bases and J lost 3; bases outside the gene matches: 15. Germline V lookup: CDR1 SGHRS, CDR2 YFSETQ. The CDR3 length is 16 residues. The CDR3: CASHPGASGNYYEQYF. The CDR3 DNA is TGCGCCAGTCACCCTGGGGCTAGCGGGAACTACTACGAGCAGTACTTC. The complete variable domain, with remaining parts taken from reference TRBV5-1 and TRBJ2-7, reads KAGVTQTPRYLIKTRGQQVTLSCSPISGHRSVSWYQQTPGQGLQFLFEYFSETQRNKGNFPGRFSGRQFSNSRSEMNVSTLELGDSALYLCASHPGASGNYYEQYFGPGTRLTVT.

This clonotype was counted a single time. The chain uses TRBV20-1 and TRBJ2-7; a possible D gene is TRBD2 (5 bases). This CDR3 spans 15 amino acids. Per the germline V gene, CDR1 is DFQATT and CDR2 is SNEGSKA (reference sequence). The V gene lost 6 bases and the J gene lost 1 base, with 19 bases spanning the gap. The DNA of the CDR3 is TGCAGTGCCGGGATACGGGCAGGCTGGTCCTACGAGCAGTACTTC. This encodes CSAGIRAGWSYEQYF.

The chain links TRBV5-1 to TRBJ2-7; 8 positions agree with TRBD2. Germline V gene sequence: CDR1 SGHRS, CDR2 YFSETQ. The CDR3 totals 16 residues. Written as DNA, the CDR3 is TGCGACAGTCAACCTGGGAATAGCGGGAAATACTACGAGCAGTACTTC. It yields the protein CDSQPGNSGKYYEQYF.

This clonotype has a handful of counts. Compared with germline, one end of the junction differs, possibly owing to a read error. The chain combines TRBV5-8 with TRBJ1-5; D gene ambiguous. Looked up from germline, CDR1 is SGHTS and CDR2 is YDEGEE. The CDR3 is 15 residues long. For the CDR3, the DNA is TGTGCCAGCAGCTTGCCCCGTACCAGCTATCAGACCCAGCATTTT. The encoded protein is CASSLPRTSYQTQHF.

Of note for this clonotype: The junction does not match germline at one end; this may be a read error. The chain is built from TRBV11-2 and TRBJ2-7; D ambiguous. From germline, CDR1 is SGHAT and CDR2 FQNNGV. The CDR3 covers 14 residues. In DNA, the CDR3 is TGTGCCACCAGCCCCCACGGACGCATCTACGAGCAGTATTTC. Translating gives CATSPHGRIYEQYF.

The V and J genes are TRBV2 and TRBJ1-6, with D unresolved. The V end lost 10 bases, the J end lost 13 bases, and 26 bases lay between the germline ends. This CDR3 contains 15 residues. CDR1 SNHLY and CDR2 FYNNEI come from the germline V gene. For the CDR3, the DNA is TGTGCCAAACGTCCGATGCGCCCCTATAAGTCGCCCCTCCACTTT. As protein: CAKRPMRPYKSPLHF.

Points on this clonotype: Given the absence of the conserved phenylalanine or tryptophan at the CDR3 end, a read error is likely. No DNA is shown, since the ends of the CDR3 on it are uncertain; the CDR3 is the one TCRdb lists. This chain connects TRBV29-1 to TRBJ2-1; no check of the table's D call, TRBD1, against the DNA was made. Germline V gene lookup returns CDR1 SQVTM and CDR2 ANQGSEA. Counting both end residues, the CDR3 totals 16 amino acids. CDR3 in amino acids: CSVTPGTGGSYNEQFG.

The V gene is TRBV29-1, the J gene TRBJ2-1; tentatively, D is TRBD2 (7 bases). Germline V gene lookup returns CDR1 SQVTM and CDR2 ANQGSEA. The V end lost 6 bases, the J end lost 10 bases, and 28 bases lay between the germline ends. CDR3 length equals 16 residues. In DNA, the CDR3 is TGCAGCGTGACCCGTGGGTCGGGGGGCTCCTACGAGGAGCAGTTCTTC. Amino acid sequence: CSVTRGSGGSYEEQFF.